This T cell receptor (beta chain) was captured by sequencing in a study of T cell changes during pregnancy in multiple sclerosis. The CDR3 is made up of 16 amino acids. The germline gives CDR1 SGHTA, CDR2 FQGNSA. J was trimmed by 6 bases and V by 5 bases; bases with no gene match: 7. Measured with immunoSEQ multiplex PCR; TCRdb has only the in-frame clones, and not every one. The table has approximately 57,000 clones, 92% seen once. This clone was picked up one time. The chain uses TRBV7-2 and TRBJ2-3, with 14 positions matching TRBD2. The material was CD4+ T cells from peripheral blood mononuclear cells, obtained in the second trimester of pregnancy. This receptor was taken from a female donor with multiple sclerosis, enrolled in a pregnancy study. CDR3 loop: CASSIGLAGGPDTQYF. The CDR3 DNA is TGTGCCAGCAGCATAGGACTAGCGGGGGGCCCCGATACGCAGTATTTT.